The clone carrying this TCR beta chain was observed at least ten times. This sample was taken from a study of identical twins. TCRdb independently ran MiXCR on the 5' RACE reads; one entry per CDR3 protein. The sample holds about 530,000 distinct CDR3 sequences; roughly 15% are singletons and the top ten take about 0.47%. V was shortened by 4 bases and J by 5 bases, with 11 bases between the two germline ends. In germline, CDR1 is SQVTM, CDR2 ANQGSEA. This CDR3 region has 12 residues. The sample also formed part of further work on yellow fever vaccine responses in identical twins.

The source is a woman between 18 and 30 years old in good health. The chain employs TRBV29-1 and TRBJ2-5; the D is unclear. Source material: CD4+ T cells sorted from blood. The CDR3 protein is CSVGSTSETQYF. The CDR3 DNA reads as TGCAGCGTTGGTTCAACGTCGGAGACCCAGTACTTC.